This record concerns one T cell receptor (beta chain) sequence. Its antigen is not known. TCRdb itself ran the 5' RACE reads through MiXCR, one entry per CDR3 protein. Of fewer than 450,000 distinct CDR3 sequences in the sample, 25% to 35% are singletons; the top ten hold 5.5% to 6.5%. The data were taken from a study of identical twins' blood T cells. Turning to the study itself: Six alpha and about 6 beta libraries together yielded about 46 million reads. Points from the study as a whole: Out-of-frame TCRbeta clonotypes reportedly had markedly more similar V usage in twins than unrelated donors.

After removal of 8 bases from V and 4 bases from J, the junction contained 7 bases not matched to a gene. CDR3 length equals 13 residues. The sample taken for sequencing was PBMCs. V and J are TRBV12-3 or TRBV12-4 and TRBJ1-1; 7 bases fit TRBD1. The origin of this receptor is a woman between 18 and 55 years old in good health. CDR3 residues: CASQRQGVTEAFF. Here the CDR3 DNA reads TGTGCCAGCCAAAGGCAGGGGGTCACTGAAGCTTTCTTT.